This TCR beta chain was sequenced for a study of human T cells and chemical hapten exposure. About the research overall: TCR yields per sample varied, mainly owing to small pooled library volume differences.

This clonotype was counted at least ten times. Sample time point: healthy volunteer bleed at 2 weeks. Someone pulled total RNA out of unfractionated whole blood. The library gave individual cDNA molecules unique molecular identifiers. TCRdb fed the RACE reads into MiXCR, producing one record per CDR3 protein. The sample comprises 45,000 or so distinct CDR3 sequences, 4.4% of which are singletons, and roughly 5.8% rests with the top ten. With 2 bases removed from V and 7 bases from J, the gap between germline ends came to 17 bases. Germline V gives CDR1 MNHEY, CDR2 SVGAGI. The CDR3 runs to 15 residues. The sequencing input was whole blood. The sequence derives from a human donor in good health. Some clones in this sample may be carry-over from other donors' samples. The rearrangement links TRBV6-5 to TRBJ2-5; D tentatively reads TRBD1 or TRBD2 (5 bases each). The CDR3: CASSYLPGSEGTQYF. The CDR3 DNA reads as TGTGCCAGCAGTTACCTCCCAGGGAGTGAAGGGACCCAGTACTTC.